The 13 T cell receptor beta chains reported below all come from one sample, sequenced in a study of technical replicates of blood from a few donors. TCRdb's table, derived via immunoSEQ multiplex PCR, lists solely in-frame clones and lacks some. This sample has about 80,000 clones, with roughly nine tenths found just once. Sequences were obtained from T cells isolated from PBMCs. All receptors derive from a human donor in good health.

The chain links TRBV19 to TRBJ1-3; D gene unclear. This CDR3 has 13 residues. Trimming removed 4 bases at V and 1 base at J, with 5 bases between. CDR1 LNHDA and CDR2 SQIVND come from the germline V gene (reference sequence). The DNA for the CDR3 is TGTGCCAGTAGTAAACAGTCTGGAAACACCATATATTTT. It encodes CASSKQSGNTIYF.

Notes on this clone: The junction shows a germline mismatch at one end, possibly a read error. This chain links TRBV7-7 with TRBJ2-1, with TRBD2 matching over 7 bases. Germline loops: CDR1 SSHAT, CDR2 FNYEAQ (reference sequence). The CDR3 runs to 15 residues. The CDR3: CASSLAAGVPDEQFF. In nucleotides, the CDR3 is TGTGCTAGCAGCTTAGCGGCGGGAGTTCCGGATGAGCAGTTCTTC.

This clone was recorded a few times. The genes are TRBV27 and TRBJ2-7; unclear D gene. CDR3 length equals 16 residues. With 6 bases removed from V and 0 bases from J, the gap between germline ends came to 18 bases. CDR1 is MNHEY and CDR2 is SMNVEV in the germline V gene (reference sequence). This CDR3 is CASSLESLHSSYEQYF. CDR3 nucleotide sequence: TGTGCCAGCAGCCTCGAGTCCCTACACAGCTCCTACGAGCAGTACTTC.

This clone was seen more than once but under ten times. The chain links TRBV29-1 to TRBJ2-7, with 9 bases identical to TRBD1. Germline values: CDR1 SQVTM, CDR2 ANQGSEA. Germline trimming cut 5 bases from V and 1 base from J; bases unmatched to any gene: 12. The CDR3 is 16 amino acids. The CDR3 nucleotides read TGCAGCGTTACCCGATCGCTGACAGGGGGGTCCTACGAGCAGTACTTC. Translation gives CSVTRSLTGGSYEQYF.

V gene TRBV18 combines with J gene TRBJ2-3; D perhaps matches TRBD2 (5 bases). CDR1 is KGHSH, CDR2 LQKENI, per germline. This CDR3 region has 14 residues. V was pared by 3 bases and J by 5 bases, with 12 bases between. CDR3 DNA sequence: TGTGCCAGCTCACCCTTGAGGGCGCGAGATACGCAGTATTTT. This translates into CASSPLRARDTQYF.

The chain joins TRBV27 to TRBJ2-6; 8 bases are a match to TRBD1. Germline V gives CDR1 MNHEY, CDR2 SMNVEV (reference sequence). The junction had 5 bases not matched to a gene; V was cut back by 4 bases and J by 3 bases. The CDR3 is 16 residues long. CDR3 sequence (DNA): TGTGCCAGCAGTTATCAGGGGGCCATTGGGGCCAACGTCCTGACTTTC. Amino acids: CASSYQGAIGANVLTF.

The chain joins TRBV2 to TRBJ1-1; maybe TRBD1 (6 bases). The CDR3 sequence is 17 residues long. Germline CDR1 SNHLY, CDR2 FYNNEI. V was trimmed by 5 bases and J by 0 bases, leaving 19 bases between them. The CDR3 spells CASSRYRDIRLNTEAFF. CDR3 DNA: TGTGCCAGCAGTCGTTATCGGGACATTCGCTTGAACACTGAAGCTTTCTTT.

The table lists this clone with a few counts. This rearrangement joins TRBV10-2 to TRBJ1-1, with D possibly being TRBD1 (5 bases). The CDR3 has 14 residues. V shed 1 base and J shed 2 bases, with 8 bases lying between them. Germline CDR1 is WSHSY and CDR2 is SAAADI. CDR3 region: CASSEWGENTEAFF. CDR3 DNA: TGCGCCAGCAGTGAGTGGGGGGAAAACACTGAAGCTTTCTTT.

V usage is TRBV13 and J usage is TRBJ1-3; D ambiguous. V lost 3 bases, J lost 0 bases, and 18 bases lay in between. This CDR3 is built from 18 residues. Per the germline V gene, CDR1 is PRHDT and CDR2 is FYEKMQ (reference sequence). CDR3 in DNA: TGTGCCAGCAGCTTTAGGCTAGGCGAGGGCTACTCTGGAAACACCATATATTTT. This translates into CASSFRLGEGYSGNTIYF. The full variable domain, rest sourced from reference TRBV13 and TRBJ1-3, is AAGVIQSPRHLIKEKRETATLKCYPIPRHDTVYWYQQGPGQDPQFLISFYEKMQSDKGSIPDRFSAQQFSDYHSELNMSSLELGDSALYFCASSFRLGEGYSGNTIYFGEGSWLTVV.

The chain carries TRBV4-1 and TRBJ2-1, with D tentatively TRBD2 (6 bases). The V and J ends lost 2 bases and 2 bases respectively, with 13 bases between them. The germline V gene encodes CDR1 MGHRA and CDR2 YSYEKL. CDR3 length: 16 residues. The DNA for the CDR3 is TGCGCCAGCAGCCAACCCAGCGGGTTCCCCTACAATGAGCAGTTCTTC. Protein: CASSQPSGFPYNEQFF.

The chain links TRBV7-9 to TRBJ2-7; maybe TRBD1 (6 bases). This CDR3 spans 14 amino acids. V was clipped by 4 bases and J by 1 base, with 11 bases between them. CDR1 is SEHNR and CDR2 is FQNEAQ in the germline V gene (reference sequence). CDR3 DNA sequence: TGTGCCAGCAGCTCGAGGGACACTTCCTACGAGCAGTACTTC. Amino acids: CASSSRDTSYEQYF.

The V call is TRBV10-1, the J call TRBJ2-1; 8 bases fit TRBD2. Germline V gene lookup returns CDR1 WNHNN and CDR2 SYGVQD (reference sequence). The CDR3 contains 16 residues. J gave up 1 base and V 2 bases, and 4 bases lay outside the gene matches. CDR3 DNA: TGCGCCAGCAGTGAGGGGCGGGAGGCATCCTACAATGAGCAGTTCTTC. Its protein is CASSEGREASYNEQFF.

The chain links TRBV2 to TRBJ2-1; 13 bases line up with TRBD2. The ends lost 6 bases at V and 10 bases at J; junction bases unmatched: 3. Germline V gene data show CDR1 as SNHLY and CDR2 as FYNNEI. This CDR3 is 13 amino acids long. DNA of the CDR3: TGTGCCAGCAGGCGGGGACTAGCGGGAGAGCAGTTCTTC. As protein: CASRRGLAGEQFF.